This T cell receptor beta chain was obtained from a study of Ad26.COV2.S vaccination and SARS-CoV-2 variants. About the study: The vaccine Ad26.COV2.S was put into the muscle once, or twice with 56 days between.

Germline lookup yields CDR1 SGHTA and CDR2 FQGTGA. CDR3 size: 12 residues. Trimming stripped 3 bases from V and 10 bases from J, with 11 bases between. Generated by immunoSEQ multiplex PCR, the TCRdb table keeps only in-frame clones and is missing some. The sample includes around 400,000 clones, roughly four fifths of them seen just once. The sample's treatment: about 20 received Ad26.COV2.S at low or high dose, single or two shots; several received placebo; per-sample allocation not given. Sampling happened 63 days after the first vaccine or placebo injection. In Boston, an adult donor aged 18-55 years took part.

The material was peripheral blood, obtained in a trial of Ad26.COV2.S vaccine versus placebo. This chain connects TRBV7-3 to TRBJ2-3; D unclear. The clonotype originates from a person between 18 and 65 years old who received the Ad26.COV2.S COVID-19 vaccine or a placebo. CDR3 amino acids: CASSFDGSAQYF. The CDR3 coding sequence is TGTGCCAGCAGCTTCGACGGCTCGGCGCAGTATTTT.